Following are 19 T cell receptor beta chains from one sample sequenced in a study of blood T cell repertoires in COVID-19. Using immunoSEQ multiplex PCR, the repertoire was profiled, and TCRdb retains in-frame clones only, with some absent. The top ten hold about 25% of the sample, which has 20,000 to 25,000 clones, around 87% seen once. Sequencing was performed on peripheral blood. The receptor source for this set is a human donor with active COVID-19. The donor label of this sample is uncertain.

The V gene is TRBV19, the J gene TRBJ1-2; D gene uncertain. CDR3 length: 13 residues. With 1 base removed from V and 4 bases from J, the gap between germline ends came to 7 bases. Germline V gene data show CDR1 as LNHDA and CDR2 as SQIVND (reference sequence). CDR3 sequence: CASSIGYGYGYTF. In nucleotides, the CDR3 is TGTGCCAGTAGTATAGGGTACGGCTATGGCTACACCTTC.

This sequence joins TRBV6-5 and TRBJ2-7; D unclear. The CDR3 totals 14 residues. The germline V gene has CDR1 MNHEY and CDR2 SVGAGI. V was shortened by 4 bases and J by 5 bases, with 15 bases between the two germline ends. CDR3 amino acids: CASSSGGSWDEQYF. For the CDR3, the DNA is TGTGCCAGCAGTTCGGGTGGTTCGTGGGACGAGCAGTACTTC.

This clone was seen only once. The chain combines TRBV28 with TRBJ2-1; TRBD2 matches 15 bases. V shed 10 bases and J 0 bases; nucleotides not matched to a gene: 19. Germline CDR1 MDHEN, CDR2 SYDVKM. This CDR3 region has 21 residues. In nucleotides, the CDR3 is TGTGCCACCGGCTCAACAGGGACTAGCGGGAGGCCTTCGAGCTCCTACAATGAGCAGTTCTTC. This encodes CATGSTGTSGRPSSSYNEQFF.

The chain uses TRBV6-5 and TRBJ2-4; 7 nucleotides line up with TRBD2. V trimming: 5 bases; J trimming: 2 bases; junction bases outside the gene matches: 3. Germline V gene data show CDR1 as MNHEY and CDR2 as SVGAGI. CDR3 length: 14 residues. The CDR3 DNA sequence: TGTGCCAGCAGTCCGGGAGGATCCAAAAACATTCAGTACTTC. As protein: CASSPGGSKNIQYF.

The V gene is TRBV7-3, the J gene TRBJ1-1; 8 nucleotides agree with TRBD1. The J segment lost 4 bases and the V segment lost 5 bases, leaving 6 bases of the junction unmatched. Germline V lookup: CDR1 SGHTA, CDR2 FQGTGA. The CDR3 runs 14 residues. CDR3 region: CASSARGQGTEAFF. CDR3 bases: TGTGCCAGCAGCGCCAGAGGACAGGGCACTGAAGCTTTCTTT.

J is TRBJ1-1 and V is TRBV5-1, with 8 nucleotides matching TRBD1. Trimming removed 3 bases from V and 4 bases from J; junction bases left unmatched: 8. Germline CDR1 SGHRS, CDR2 YFSETQ. The CDR3 is made up of 15 amino acids. CDR3 amino acids: CASSYTGGGFTEAFF. Written as DNA, the CDR3 is TGCGCCAGCAGCTATACAGGGGGTGGATTCACTGAAGCTTTCTTT.

The chain recombines TRBV7-8 with TRBJ2-7; D is possibly TRBD1 (6 bases). The CDR3 totals 15 residues. V was cut by 1 base and J by 7 bases, with 17 bases left in between. Germline V gene data show CDR1 as SGHVS and CDR2 as FQNEAQ. CDR3 amino acids: CASSLERTATWEQYF. CDR3 bases: TGTGCCAGCAGCTTAGAAAGGACAGCAACTTGGGAGCAGTACTTC.

The chain carries TRBV15 and TRBJ1-1; 8 nucleotides match TRBD1. V lost 1 base to trimming and J lost 4 bases; unmatched junction nucleotides: 8. The germline gives CDR1 LNHNV, CDR2 YYDKDF (reference sequence). CDR3 length equals 16 residues. CDR3 amino acids: CATSRGPTGGGTEAFF. CDR3 nucleotides: TGTGCCACCAGCAGAGGGCCCACAGGGGGAGGCACTGAAGCTTTCTTT.

The chain employs TRBV28 and TRBJ2-7; 10 nucleotides agree with TRBD2. Germline trimming cut 4 bases from V and 7 bases from J; bases unmatched to any gene: 10. Germline V CDR1 and CDR2: MDHEN, SYDVKM. The CDR3 runs 15 residues. CDR3 region: CASSSSGSGRREQYF. The DNA for the CDR3 is TGTGCCAGCAGTTCTAGCGGGAGCGGTAGGAGAGAGCAGTACTTC.

This clone was observed a single time. The rearrangement uses TRBV6-5 and TRBJ1-1; D remains ambiguous. Trimming cost V 6 bases and J 1 base, with 15 bases left between them. Looked up from germline, CDR1 is MNHEY and CDR2 is SVGAGI. The CDR3 runs to 15 residues. The CDR3 DNA reads TGTGCCAGCAGGCCGGCGGGCCCCTGGAACACTGAAGCTTTCTTT. Translating gives CASRPAGPWNTEAFF.

This chain uses TRBV18 with TRBJ1-1; D call uncertain. CDR1 is KGHSH and CDR2 is LQKENI in the germline V gene. The CDR3 extends over 15 amino acids. V lost 3 bases to trimming and J lost 4 bases, with 15 bases between them. DNA of the CDR3: TGTGCCAGCTCACCGGGTCTCCTAGCTGGCACTGAAGCTTTCTTT. This translates into CASSPGLLAGTEAFF.

The chain employs TRBV28 and TRBJ2-3; 7 positions match TRBD2. The CDR3 runs 16 residues. Germline assignment: CDR1 MDHEN and CDR2 SYDVKM. V lost 0 bases to trimming and J lost 0 bases; unmatched junction nucleotides: 3. CDR3 sequence: CASSLWGSGSTDTQYF. CDR3 coding DNA: TGTGCCAGCAGTTTATGGGGTAGCGGGAGCACAGATACGCAGTATTTT. The full variable domain, rest sourced from reference TRBV28 and TRBJ2-3, is DVKVTQSSRYLVKRTGEKVFLECVQDMDHENMFWYRQDPGLGLRLIYFSYDVKMKEKGDIPEGYSVSREKKERFSLILESASTNQTSMYLCASSLWGSGSTDTQYFGPGTRLTVL.

The V call is TRBV6-2 or TRBV6-3, the J call TRBJ2-5; TRBD2 matches 8 bases. Germline lookup yields CDR1 MNHEY and CDR2 SVGEGT. This CDR3 comprises 13 residues. V lost 5 bases to trimming and J lost 5 bases; unmatched junction nucleotides: 4. CDR3 residues: CASSRTSSETQYF. CDR3 DNA: TGTGCCAGCAGTCGGACTAGCTCCGAGACCCAGTACTTC.

CDR3 in amino acids: CASSLIVSAGQGSPYEQYF. The CDR3, as DNA: TGTGCCAGCAGCTTGATTGTGAGTGCGGGACAGGGATCCCCCTACGAGCAGTACTTC. This chain links TRBV5-4 with TRBJ2-7, with 9 bases fitting TRBD1. The CDR3 totals 19 residues. Germline V lookup: CDR1 SGHNT, CDR2 YYREEE (reference sequence). The junction had 16 bases not matched to a gene; V was cut back by 1 base and J by 2 bases. The whole variable domain, filled in from reference TRBV5-4 and TRBJ2-7, reads ETGVTQSPTHLIKTRGQQVTLRCSSQSGHNTVSWYQQALGQGPQFIFQYYREEENGRGNFPPRFSGLQFPNYSSELNVNALELDDSALYLCASSLIVSAGQGSPYEQYFGPGTRLTVT.

This chain links TRBV3-1 (or the pseudogene TRBV3-2) with TRBJ2-2; D unresolved. V was clipped by 2 bases and J by 0 bases, with 19 bases between them. Germline assignment: CDR1 LGHDT and CDR2 YNNKEL (reference sequence). The CDR3 length is 19 residues. The CDR3 is CASSQKALQVNANTGELFF. The DNA for the CDR3 is TGTGCCAGCAGCCAAAAAGCGCTACAAGTCAACGCGAACACCGGGGAGCTGTTTTTT.

This sequence joins TRBV4-2 and TRBJ1-4; no clear D. The ends were cut back, 4 bases at V and 10 bases at J, with 13 bases in the middle. Germline lookup yields CDR1 LGHNA and CDR2 YNFKEQ. This CDR3 contains 13 residues. CDR3 amino acids: CASSLPASGKLFF. In nucleotides, the CDR3 is TGTGCCAGCAGCCTTCCCGCGTCCGGAAAACTGTTTTTT.

This chain connects TRBV7-3 to TRBJ2-1, with 12 bases fitting TRBD2. This CDR3 is built from 14 residues. V dropped 3 bases and J dropped 7; count of bases not matched to a gene: 1. Looked up from germline, CDR1 is SGHTA and CDR2 is FQGTGA. DNA of the CDR3: TGTGCCAGCAGCTTGCTAGCGGGGGGGAATGAGCAGTTCTTC. As protein: CASSLLAGGNEQFF. Drawing the rest from reference TRBV7-3 and TRBJ2-1, the complete variable domain is GAGVSQTPSNKVTEKGKYVELRCDPISGHTALYWYRQSLGQGPEFLIYFQGTGAADDSGLPNDRFFAVRPEGSVSTLKIQRTERGDSAVYLCASSLLAGGNEQFFGPGTRLTVL.

The V gene is TRBV20-1, the J gene TRBJ2-7; 10 bases line up with TRBD2. The CDR3 covers 11 residues. V gave up 7 bases and J gave up 5 bases; unmatched junction bases: 2. Per germline, CDR1 DFQATT and CDR2 SNEGSKA (reference sequence). CDR3 coding DNA: TGCAGTGTGACTAGCGGGCACGAGCAGTACTTC. Its translation: CSVTSGHEQYF.

This chain joins TRBV28 and TRBJ1-6; TRBD1 agrees at 9 bases. The germline gives CDR1 MDHEN, CDR2 SYDVKM. Germline trimming cut 3 bases from V and 14 bases from J; bases unmatched to any gene: 8. The CDR3 extends over 14 amino acids. The CDR3 DNA reads TGTGCCAGCAGTTTGTTACAGGGGGCGCGGACCCTCCACTTT. It codes for CASSLLQGARTLHF.